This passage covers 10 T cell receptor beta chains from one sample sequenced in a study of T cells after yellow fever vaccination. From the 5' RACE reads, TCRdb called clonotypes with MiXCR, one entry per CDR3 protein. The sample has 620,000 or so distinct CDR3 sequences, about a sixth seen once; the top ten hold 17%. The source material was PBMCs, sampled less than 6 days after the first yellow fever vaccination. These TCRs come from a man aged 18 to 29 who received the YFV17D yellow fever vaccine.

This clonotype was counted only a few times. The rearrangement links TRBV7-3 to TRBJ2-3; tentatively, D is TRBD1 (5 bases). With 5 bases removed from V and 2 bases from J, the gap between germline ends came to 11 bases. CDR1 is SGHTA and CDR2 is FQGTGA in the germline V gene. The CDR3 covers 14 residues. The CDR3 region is CASSVDSITDTQYF. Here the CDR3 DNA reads TGTGCCAGCAGCGTCGACAGTATCACAGATACGCAGTATTTT.

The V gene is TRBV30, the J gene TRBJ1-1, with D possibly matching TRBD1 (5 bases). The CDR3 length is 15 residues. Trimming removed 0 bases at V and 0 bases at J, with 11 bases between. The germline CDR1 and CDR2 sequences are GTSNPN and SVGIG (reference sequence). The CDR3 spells CAWSVFTGMNTEAFF. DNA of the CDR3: TGTGCCTGGAGTGTTTTTACAGGCATGAACACTGAAGCTTTCTTT.

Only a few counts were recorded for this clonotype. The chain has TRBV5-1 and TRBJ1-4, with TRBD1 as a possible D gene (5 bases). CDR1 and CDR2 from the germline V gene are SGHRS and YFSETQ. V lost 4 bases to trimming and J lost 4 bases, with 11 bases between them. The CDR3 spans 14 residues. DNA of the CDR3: TGCGCCAGCAGCCTGGGACCGAGTAATGAAAAACTGTTTTTT. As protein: CASSLGPSNEKLFF.

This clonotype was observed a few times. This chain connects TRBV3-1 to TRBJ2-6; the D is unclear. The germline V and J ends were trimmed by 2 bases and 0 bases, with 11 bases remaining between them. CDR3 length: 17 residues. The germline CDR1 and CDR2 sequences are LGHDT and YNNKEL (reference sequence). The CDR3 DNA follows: TGTGCCAGCAGCCAAAACGGACGGTCCTCTGGGGCCAACGTCCTGACTTTC. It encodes CASSQNGRSSGANVLTF.

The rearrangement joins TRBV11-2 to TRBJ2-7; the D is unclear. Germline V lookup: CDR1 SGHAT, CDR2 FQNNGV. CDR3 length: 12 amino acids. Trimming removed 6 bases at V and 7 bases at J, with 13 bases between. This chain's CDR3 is CASSLTTKEQYF. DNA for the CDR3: TGTGCCAGCAGTTTAACTACTAAGGAGCAGTACTTC. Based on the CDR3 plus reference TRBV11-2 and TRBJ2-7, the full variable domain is EAGVAQSPRYKIIEKRQSVAFWCNPISGHATLYWYQQILGQGPKLLIQFQNNGVVDDSQLPKDRFSAERLKGVDSTLKIQPAKLEDSAVYLCASSLTTKEQYFGPGTRLTVT.

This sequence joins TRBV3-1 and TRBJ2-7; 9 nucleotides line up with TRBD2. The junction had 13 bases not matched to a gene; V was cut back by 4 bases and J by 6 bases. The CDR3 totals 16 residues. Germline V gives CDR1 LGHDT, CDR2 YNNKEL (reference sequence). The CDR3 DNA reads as TGTGCCAGCAGCCTGGGCAGGCTAGCGGGGAGAGGCGAGCAGTACTTC. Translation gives CASSLGRLAGRGEQYF.

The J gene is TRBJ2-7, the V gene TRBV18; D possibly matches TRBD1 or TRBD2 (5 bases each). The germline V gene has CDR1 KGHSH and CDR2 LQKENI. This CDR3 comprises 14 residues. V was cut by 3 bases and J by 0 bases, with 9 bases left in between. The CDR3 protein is CASSPSGPSYEQYF. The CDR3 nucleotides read TGTGCCAGCTCACCGTCGGGGCCCTCCTACGAGCAGTACTTC.

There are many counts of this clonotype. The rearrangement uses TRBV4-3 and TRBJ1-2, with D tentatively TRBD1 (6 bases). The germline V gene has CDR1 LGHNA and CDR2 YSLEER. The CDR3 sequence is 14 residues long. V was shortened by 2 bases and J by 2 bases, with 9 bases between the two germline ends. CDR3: CASSQSQGNYGYTF. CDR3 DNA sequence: TGCGCCAGCAGCCAATCTCAGGGGAACTATGGCTACACCTTC.

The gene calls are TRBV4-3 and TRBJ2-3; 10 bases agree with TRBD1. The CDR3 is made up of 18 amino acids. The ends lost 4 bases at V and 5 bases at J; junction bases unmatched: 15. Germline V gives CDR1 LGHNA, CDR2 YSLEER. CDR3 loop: CASSRRPTGTGDVDTQYF. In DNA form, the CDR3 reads TGCGCCAGCAGCCGTCGACCAACCGGGACAGGGGATGTAGATACGCAGTATTTT.

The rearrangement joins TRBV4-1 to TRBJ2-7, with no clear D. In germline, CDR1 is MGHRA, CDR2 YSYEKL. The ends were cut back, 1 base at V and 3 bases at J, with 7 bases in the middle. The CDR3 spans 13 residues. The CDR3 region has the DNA TGCGCCAGCAGCCAAGGGTCCGGCTACGAGCAGTACTTC. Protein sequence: CASSQGSGYEQYF.